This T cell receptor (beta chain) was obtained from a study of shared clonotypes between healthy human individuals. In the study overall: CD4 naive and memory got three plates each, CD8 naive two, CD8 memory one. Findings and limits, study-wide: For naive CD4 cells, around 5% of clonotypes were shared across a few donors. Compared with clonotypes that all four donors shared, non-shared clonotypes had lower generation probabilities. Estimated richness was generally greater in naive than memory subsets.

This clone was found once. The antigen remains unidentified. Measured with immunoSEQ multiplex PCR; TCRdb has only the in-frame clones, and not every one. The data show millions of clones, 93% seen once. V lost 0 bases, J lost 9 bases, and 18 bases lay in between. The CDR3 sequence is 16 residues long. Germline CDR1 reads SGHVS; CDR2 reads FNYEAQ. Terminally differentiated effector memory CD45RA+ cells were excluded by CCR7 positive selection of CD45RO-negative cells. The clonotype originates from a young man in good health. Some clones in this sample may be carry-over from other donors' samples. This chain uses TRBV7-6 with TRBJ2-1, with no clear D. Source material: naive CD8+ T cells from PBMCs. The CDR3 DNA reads TGTGCCAGCAGCTTAGCCCATTCGGAGAGGTCGACTGAGCAGTTCTTC. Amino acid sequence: CASSLAHSERSTEQFF.